These 17 T cell receptor beta chains share one sample of origin, sequenced in a study of blood T cell repertoires in COVID-19. Data came from immunoSEQ multiplex PCR; TCRdb stores just in-frame clones and leaves some out. The data show 200,000 or so clones, 75% to 90% seen once. Sequencing input: peripheral blood. These receptors all come from a human donor with active or convalescent COVID-19. The donor label of this sample is uncertain.

The chain employs TRBV29-1 and TRBJ2-7; 8 bases fit TRBD1. The CDR3 length is 14 residues. The V and J ends lost 2 bases and 2 bases, in that order; junction bases with no gene match: 5. Germline V gives CDR1 SQVTM, CDR2 ANQGSEA. CDR3 sequence (DNA): TGCAGCGTTGAACCAGGGACAGGAGCCTACGAGCAGTACTTC. Residues: CSVEPGTGAYEQYF.

In its sample, this clone was seen once. This chain links TRBV30 with TRBJ1-5; TRBD1 might be the D (6 bases). Germline values: CDR1 GTSNPN, CDR2 SVGIG (reference sequence). Trimming stripped 5 bases from V and 5 bases from J, with 13 bases between. The CDR3 runs 13 residues. CDR3 DNA sequence: TGTGCCTGGGCTGTTACAGGGTATCAGCCCCAGCATTTT. It codes for CAWAVTGYQPQHF.

The chain uses TRBV21-1 and TRBJ1-5; the table's TRBD1 call for D was not verified on the DNA. TRBV21-1 is reported as a pseudogene. The CDR3 runs 11 residues. The CDR3 loop reads CASSKEQPQHF. CDR3 nucleotides: TGTGCCAGCAGCAAAGAACAACCCCAGCATTTT.

The chain employs TRBV7-2 and TRBJ1-2; D is unclear. The CDR3 is 14 residues long. Germline assignment: CDR1 SGHTA and CDR2 FQGNSA. Trimming left V 1 base short and J 4 bases short, with 10 bases between. The CDR3 reads CASSLGGYGYGYTF. In nucleotides, the CDR3 is TGTGCCAGCAGCTTAGGAGGGTACGGCTATGGCTACACCTTC.

The chain uses TRBV7-9 and TRBJ1-2; D is uncertain. The CDR3 spans 13 residues. The V end lost 5 bases, the J end lost 8 bases, and 15 bases lay between the germline ends. Germline V CDR1 and CDR2: SEHNR, FQNEAQ (reference sequence). This CDR3 reads CASSPTGARGYTF. The DNA of the CDR3 is TGTGCCAGCAGCCCAACTGGAGCCCGAGGCTACACCTTC.

The rearrangement uses TRBV6-6 and TRBJ1-2, with 8 bases lining up with TRBD1. CDR1 and CDR2 from the germline V gene are MNHNY and SVGAGI (reference sequence). J gave up 6 bases and V 5 bases, and 2 bases lay outside the gene matches. CDR3 length equals 12 residues. The DNA for the CDR3 is TGTGCCAGCAGTAGGACAGGGAATGGCTACACCTTC. Translated: CASSRTGNGYTF.

The chain carries TRBV7-2 and TRBJ1-6; the D gene is possibly TRBD1 (6 bases). The CDR3 runs to 18 residues. V was cut by 6 bases and J by 5 bases, with 23 bases left in between. CDR1 is SGHTA and CDR2 is FQGNSA in the germline V gene. The DNA of the CDR3 is TGTGCCAGCAGTCCGACACTCTCAGGGGCAATGAATAATTCACCCCTCCACTTT. Translation: CASSPTLSGAMNNSPLHF.

The chain uses TRBV9 and TRBJ1-2; D perhaps matches TRBD1 (6 bases). This CDR3 has 15 residues. V lost 3 bases and J 1 base, leaving 13 bases between the germline ends. Germline CDR1 SGDLS, CDR2 YYNGEE. The CDR3 sequence: CASSGHRAINYGYTF. DNA for the CDR3: TGTGCCAGCAGCGGCCACAGGGCGATTAACTATGGCTACACCTTC.

This clone was recorded once. This chain connects TRBV2 to TRBJ2-2; TRBD2 agrees at 14 bases. This CDR3 contains 18 residues. Per the germline V gene, CDR1 is SNHLY and CDR2 is FYNNEI. V gave up 7 bases and J gave up 6 bases; unmatched junction bases: 13. The CDR3 coding sequence is TGTGCCAGCACCCCCCGACTAGCGGGAGGGCTCGGATCCGGGGAGCTGTTTTTT. This gives the protein CASTPRLAGGLGSGELFF.

CDR3 amino acids: CASSQDIQGTQYF. The CDR3 DNA reads TGCGCCAGCAGCCAAGATATCCAGGGGACGCAGTATTTT. V and J are TRBV4-3 and TRBJ2-3; TRBD1 might be the D (6 bases). The CDR3 extends over 13 amino acids. The germline CDR1 and CDR2 sequences are LGHNA and YSLEER. V lost 0 bases to trimming and J lost 9 bases, with 10 bases between them.

The chain carries TRBV4-3 and TRBJ2-3, with a tentative D call TRBD1 (6 bases). V lost 0 bases to trimming and J lost 4 bases, with 17 bases between them. Germline CDR1 is LGHNA and CDR2 is YSLEER. The CDR3 has 17 amino acids. The CDR3 here is CASSQDPTSEGADTQYF. The CDR3 nucleotides are TGCGCCAGCAGCCAAGATCCGACAAGCGAGGGGGCAGATACGCAGTATTTT.

The rearrangement uses TRBV4-1 and TRBJ2-5; possible D gene TRBD2, 6 bases. This CDR3 comprises 17 residues. From germline, CDR1 is MGHRA and CDR2 YSYEKL. Between the trimmed V and J ends, which lost 1 base and 1 base, there was a span of 16 bases. The CDR3 DNA is TGCGCCAGCAGCCAAGGACGTCGCGCGGGGCCCCAAGAGACCCAGTACTTC. It yields the protein CASSQGRRAGPQETQYF.

The V gene is TRBV12-3 or TRBV12-4, the J gene TRBJ1-4; 10 bases agree with TRBD1. The length of the CDR3 is 13 residues. Trimming at V came to 7 bases and at J to 7 bases, leaving 3 bases not matched to a gene. The CDR3: CASTGQGGEKLFF. CDR3 nucleotide sequence: TGTGCCAGCACAGGACAGGGGGGTGAAAAACTGTTTTTT.

The chain joins TRBV19 to TRBJ1-2; D is unresolved. The CDR3 contains 14 residues. The germline V and J ends were trimmed by 9 bases and 4 bases, with 18 bases remaining between them. The germline gives CDR1 LNHDA, CDR2 SQIVND (reference sequence). The CDR3 region is CASTGIGLLYGYTF. CDR3 bases: TGTGCCAGCACTGGAATTGGGCTCCTCTATGGCTACACCTTC.

This clone has just one count. This chain uses TRBV24-1 with TRBJ2-2; TRBD1 is a possible D gene (5 bases). V gave up 9 bases and J gave up 6 bases, with 13 bases separating them. This CDR3 contains 13 residues. Germline-derived CDR1 and CDR2 are KGHDR and SFDVKD. The CDR3 loop reads CATSSGIAGELFF. In nucleotides, the CDR3 is TGTGCCACCTCTTCAGGGATTGCCGGGGAGCTGTTTTTT.

This clone has a handful of counts. The chain employs TRBV29-1 and TRBJ1-1; the D is unclear. Germline CDR1 SQVTM, CDR2 ANQGSEA. V dropped 3 bases and J dropped 4 bases, with 18 bases sitting between them. The CDR3 is 15 residues long. The CDR3 nucleotides read TGCAGCGTTGATTCTTTGGCGGGTTGGGGCACTGAAGCTTTCTTT. Amino acids: CSVDSLAGWGTEAFF. Filled out from reference TRBV29-1 and TRBJ1-1, the complete variable domain reads SAVISQKPSRDICQRGTSLTIQCQVDSQVTMMFWYRQQPGQSLTLIATANQGSEATYESGFVIDKFPISRPNLTFSTLTVSNMSPEDSSIYLCSVDSLAGWGTEAFFGQGTRLTVV.

This chain joins TRBV30 and TRBJ2-3; 11 positions agree with TRBD1. V lost 5 bases, J lost 4 bases, and 2 bases stayed unmatched. The CDR3 loop spans 13 amino acids. Looked up from germline, CDR1 is GTSNPN and CDR2 is SVGIG (reference sequence). The CDR3 sequence: CAWGTGGADTQYF. Here the CDR3 DNA reads TGTGCCTGGGGGACAGGGGGTGCAGATACGCAGTATTTT.